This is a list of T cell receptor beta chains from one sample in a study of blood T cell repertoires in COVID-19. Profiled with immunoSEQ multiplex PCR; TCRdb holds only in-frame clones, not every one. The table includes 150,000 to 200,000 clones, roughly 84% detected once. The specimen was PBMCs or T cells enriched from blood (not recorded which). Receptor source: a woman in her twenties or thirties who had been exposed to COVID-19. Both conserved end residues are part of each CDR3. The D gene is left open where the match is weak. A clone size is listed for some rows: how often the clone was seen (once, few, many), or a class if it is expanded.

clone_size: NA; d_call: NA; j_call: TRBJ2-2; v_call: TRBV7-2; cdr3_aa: CASKSQGRDTGELFF; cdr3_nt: TGTGCCAGCAAGTCGCAGGGCCGAGACACCGGGGAGCTGTTTTTT
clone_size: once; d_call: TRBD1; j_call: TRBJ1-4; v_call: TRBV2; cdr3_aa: CASTRQGGEEKLFF; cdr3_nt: TGTGCCAGCACCCGACAGGGAGGAGAAGAAAAACTGTTTTTT
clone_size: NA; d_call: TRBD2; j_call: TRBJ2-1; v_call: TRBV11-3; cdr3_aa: CASSPRTSSDEQFF; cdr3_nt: TGTGCCAGCAGCCCCCGGACTAGTTCCGATGAGCAGTTCTTC
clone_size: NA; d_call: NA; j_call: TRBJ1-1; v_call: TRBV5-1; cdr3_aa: CASSSHRVPQNTEAFF; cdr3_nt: TGCGCCAGCAGCTCTCACAGGGTCCCGCAGAACACTGAAGCTTTCTTT
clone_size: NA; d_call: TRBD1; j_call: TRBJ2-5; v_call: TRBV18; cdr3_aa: CASSRDRGPETQYF; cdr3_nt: TGTGCCAGCTCACGAGACAGGGGGCCGGAGACCCAGTACTTC
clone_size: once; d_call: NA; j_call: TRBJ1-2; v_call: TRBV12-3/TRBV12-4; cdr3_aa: CASTQGKIYGYTF; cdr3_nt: TGTGCCAGCACGCAGGGTAAGATCTATGGCTACACCTTC
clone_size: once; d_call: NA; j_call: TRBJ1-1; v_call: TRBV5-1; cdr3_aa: CASKQEPMMNTEAFF; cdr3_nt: TGCGCCAGCAAACAGGAACCTATGATGAACACTGAAGCTTTCTTT
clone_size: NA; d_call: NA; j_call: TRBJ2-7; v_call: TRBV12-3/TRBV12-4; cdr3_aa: CASSHSYEQYF; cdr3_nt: TGTGCCAGCAGTCACTCCTACGAGCAGTACTTC
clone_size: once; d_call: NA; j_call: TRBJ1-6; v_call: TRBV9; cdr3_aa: CASSAPQGSYNSPLHF; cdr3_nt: TGTGCCAGCAGCGCACCGCAGGGGAGCTATAATTCACCCCTCCACTTT
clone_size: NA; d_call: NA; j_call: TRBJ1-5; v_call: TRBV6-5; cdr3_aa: CASSYSGYSNQPQHF; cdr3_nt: TGTGCCAGCAGTTACTCCGGGTATAGCAATCAGCCCCAGCATTTT
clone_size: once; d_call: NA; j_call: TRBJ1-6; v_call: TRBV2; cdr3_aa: CASSGTADSPLHF; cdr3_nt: TGTGCCAGCAGTGGGACAGCGGATTCACCCCTCCACTTT
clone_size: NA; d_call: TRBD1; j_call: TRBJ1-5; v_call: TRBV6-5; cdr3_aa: CASRGTGGNQPQHF; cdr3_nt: TGTGCCAGCAGAGGAACAGGGGGGAATCAGCCCCAGCATTTT
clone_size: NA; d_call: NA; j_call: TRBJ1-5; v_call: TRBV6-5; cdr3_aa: CASSYQGSNQPQHF; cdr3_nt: TGTGCCAGCAGTTATCAGGGGAGCAATCAGCCCCAGCATTTT
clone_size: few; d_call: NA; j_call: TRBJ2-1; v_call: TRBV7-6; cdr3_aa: CASSSQGQGPSYNEQFF; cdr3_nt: TGTGCCAGCAGCTCACAGGGCCAGGGCCCCTCCTACAATGAGCAGTTCTTC
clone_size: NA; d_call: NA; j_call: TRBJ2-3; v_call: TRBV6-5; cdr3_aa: CASERGGQYSDTQYF; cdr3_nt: TGTGCCAGCGAACGGGGGGGACAGTATTCAGATACGCAGTATTTT
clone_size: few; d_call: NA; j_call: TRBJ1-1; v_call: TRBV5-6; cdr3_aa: CASSFNPSMNTEAFF; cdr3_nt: TGTGCCAGCAGCTTTAATCCCTCTATGAACACTGAAGCTTTCTTT
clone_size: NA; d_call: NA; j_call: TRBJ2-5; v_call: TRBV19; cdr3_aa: CASSIDRETQYF; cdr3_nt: TGTGCCAGTAGTATAGATAGAGAGACCCAGTACTTC
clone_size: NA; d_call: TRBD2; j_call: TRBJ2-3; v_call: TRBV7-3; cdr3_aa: CASSLQASGGEDTQYF; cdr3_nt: TGTGCCAGCAGCCTCCAAGCTAGCGGGGGGGAGGATACGCAGTATTTT
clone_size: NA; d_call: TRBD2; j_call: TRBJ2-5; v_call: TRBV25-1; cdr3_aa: CASSGLLAGVETQYF; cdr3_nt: TGTGCCAGCAGTGGGCTTCTAGCGGGGGTCGAGACCCAGTACTTC
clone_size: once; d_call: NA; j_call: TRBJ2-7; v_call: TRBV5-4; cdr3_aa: CASSPRVGFYEQYF; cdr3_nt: TGTGCCAGCAGTCCGCGGGTGGGATTCTACGAGCAGTACTTC
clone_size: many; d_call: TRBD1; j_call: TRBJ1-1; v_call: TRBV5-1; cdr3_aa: CASRSGTGDHPAFF; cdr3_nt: TGCGCCAGCAGATCCGGGACAGGGGACCACCCGGCTTTCTTT
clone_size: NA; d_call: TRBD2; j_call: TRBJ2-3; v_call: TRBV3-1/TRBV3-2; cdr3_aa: CASSRRGTSTDTQYF; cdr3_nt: TGTGCCAGCAGCCGGCGGGGGACTAGCACAGATACGCAGTATTTT
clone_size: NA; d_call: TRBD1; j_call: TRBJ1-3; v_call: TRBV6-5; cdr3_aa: CASSPQGGPGNTIYF; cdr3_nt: TGTGCCAGCAGTCCTCAGGGGGGCCCCGGAAACACCATATATTTT
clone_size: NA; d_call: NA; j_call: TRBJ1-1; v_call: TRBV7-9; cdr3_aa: CASSPRTGGDTEAFF; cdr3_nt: TGTGCCAGCAGCCCCCGAACGGGGGGGGACACTGAAGCTTTCTTT
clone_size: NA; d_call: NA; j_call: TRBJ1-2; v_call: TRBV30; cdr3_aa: CAWSVTGYLDYGYTF; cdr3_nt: TGTGCCTGGAGTGTAACAGGGTATCTTGACTATGGCTACACCTTC
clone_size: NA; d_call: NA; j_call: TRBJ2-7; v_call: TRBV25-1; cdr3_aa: CASSASRGSYEQYF; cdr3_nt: TGTGCCAGCAGTGCGTCCCGGGGATCCTACGAGCAGTACTTC
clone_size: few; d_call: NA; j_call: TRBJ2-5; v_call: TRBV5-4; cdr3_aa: CASSLRNRRETQYF; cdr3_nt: TGTGCCAGCAGCTTAAGGAACAGGCGGGAGACCCAGTACTTC
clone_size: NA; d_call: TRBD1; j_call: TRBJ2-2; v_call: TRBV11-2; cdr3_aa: CASSSTTGGGTGELFF; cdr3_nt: TGTGCCAGCAGCTCAACCACAGGGGGAGGAACCGGGGAGCTGTTTTTT
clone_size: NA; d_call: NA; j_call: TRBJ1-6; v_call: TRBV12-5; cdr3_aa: CASGAGTTRSPLHF; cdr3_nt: TGTGCTAGTGGCGCCGGGACAACAAGATCACCCCTCCACTTT
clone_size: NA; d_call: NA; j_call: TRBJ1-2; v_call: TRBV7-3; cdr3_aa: CASSLTGSLADYGYTF; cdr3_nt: TGTGCCAGCAGCTTAACTGGGAGCCTCGCCGACTATGGCTACACCTTC
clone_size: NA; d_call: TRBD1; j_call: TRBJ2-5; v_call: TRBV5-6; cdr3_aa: CASSRRQGTRETQYF; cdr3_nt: TGTGCCAGCAGCCGTCGACAGGGAACTCGGGAGACCCAGTACTTC
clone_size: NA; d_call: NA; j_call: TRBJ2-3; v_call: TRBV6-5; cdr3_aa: CASLRRDSTTDTQYF; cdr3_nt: TGTGCCAGCTTAAGACGGGACTCAACCACAGATACGCAGTATTTT
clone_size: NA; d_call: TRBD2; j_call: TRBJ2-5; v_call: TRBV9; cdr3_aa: CASSTGTSGLQETQYF; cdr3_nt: TGTGCCAGCAGCACCGGGACTAGCGGTCTTCAAGAGACCCAGTACTTC
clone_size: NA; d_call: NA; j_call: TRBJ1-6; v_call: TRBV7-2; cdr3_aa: CASSLAGAGNSPLHF; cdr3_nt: TGTGCCAGCAGCTTAGCGGGGGCTGGGAATTCACCCCTCCACTTT
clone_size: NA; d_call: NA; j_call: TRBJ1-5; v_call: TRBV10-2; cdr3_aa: CASTMAGGNQPQHF; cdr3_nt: TGCGCCAGCACTATGGCTGGAGGCAATCAGCCCCAGCATTTT
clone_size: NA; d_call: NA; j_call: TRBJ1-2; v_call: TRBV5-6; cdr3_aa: CASSPDKTYGYTF; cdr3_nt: TGTGCCAGCAGCCCGGACAAAACTTATGGCTACACCTTC
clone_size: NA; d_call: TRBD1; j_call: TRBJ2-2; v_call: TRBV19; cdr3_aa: CASSKGQGSTGELFF; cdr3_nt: TGTGCCAGTAGTAAGGGACAGGGGAGCACCGGGGAGCTGTTTTTT
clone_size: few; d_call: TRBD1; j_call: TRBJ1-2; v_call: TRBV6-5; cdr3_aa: CASNDRTGVRYTF; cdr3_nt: TGTGCCAGCAACGACCGGACAGGGGTGAGGTACACCTTC
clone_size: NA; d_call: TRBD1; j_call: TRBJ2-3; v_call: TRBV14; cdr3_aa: CASSGTADTQYF; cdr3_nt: TGTGCCAGCAGCGGGACAGCAGATACGCAGTATTTT
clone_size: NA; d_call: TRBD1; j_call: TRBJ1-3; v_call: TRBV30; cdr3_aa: CAWRDRVRSGNTIYF; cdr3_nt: TGTGCCTGGAGGGACAGGGTGAGATCTGGAAACACCATATATTTT
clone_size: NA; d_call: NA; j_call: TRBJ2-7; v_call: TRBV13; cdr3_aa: CASSSPTEGDEQYF; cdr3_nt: TGTGCCAGCAGCTCCCCGACAGAAGGGGACGAGCAGTACTTC
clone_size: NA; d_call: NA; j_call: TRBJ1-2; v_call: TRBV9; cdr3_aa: CASSVDRADYGYTF; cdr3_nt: TGTGCCAGCAGCGTAGACAGGGCCGACTATGGCTACACCTTC
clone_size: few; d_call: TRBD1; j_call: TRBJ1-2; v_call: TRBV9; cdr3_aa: CASSVAKGQNSGYTF; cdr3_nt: TGTGCCAGCAGCGTAGCTAAGGGACAGAACTCCGGCTACACCTTC
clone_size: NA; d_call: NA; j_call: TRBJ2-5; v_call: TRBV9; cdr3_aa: CASSVGTGRPQETQYF; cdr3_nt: TGTGCCAGCAGCGTAGGAACAGGGAGACCCCAAGAGACCCAGTACTTC
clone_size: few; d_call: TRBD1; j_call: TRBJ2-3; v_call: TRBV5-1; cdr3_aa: CASSLGGQGSTQYF; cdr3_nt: TGCGCCAGCAGCTTGGGGGGACAGGGATCTACGCAGTATTTT
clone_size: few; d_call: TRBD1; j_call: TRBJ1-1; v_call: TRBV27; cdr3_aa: CASSFDRVPTEAFF; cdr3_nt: TGTGCCAGCAGTTTCGACAGGGTCCCCACTGAAGCTTTCTTT
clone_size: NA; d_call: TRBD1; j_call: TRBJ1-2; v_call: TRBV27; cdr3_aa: CASSLRGWVGTEYGYTF; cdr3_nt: TGTGCCAGCAGTTTACGGGGGTGGGTCGGGACAGAATATGGCTACACCTTC
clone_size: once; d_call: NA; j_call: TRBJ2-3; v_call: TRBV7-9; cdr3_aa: CASSLAGGRTDTQYF; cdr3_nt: TGTGCCAGCAGCTTAGCGGGGGGGCGAACAGATACGCAGTATTTT
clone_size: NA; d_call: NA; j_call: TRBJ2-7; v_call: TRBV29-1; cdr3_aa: CSVQTVEQYF; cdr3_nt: TGCAGCGTCCAGACAGTCGAGCAGTACTTC
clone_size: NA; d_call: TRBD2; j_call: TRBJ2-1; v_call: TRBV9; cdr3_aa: CASSVPSGSYNEQFF; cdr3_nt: TGTGCCAGCAGCGTACCTAGCGGGTCCTACAATGAGCAGTTCTTC
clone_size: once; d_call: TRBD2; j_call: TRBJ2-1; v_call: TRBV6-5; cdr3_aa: CASSYGGGSYNEQFF; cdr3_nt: TGTGCCAGCAGTTACGGCGGGGGCTCCTACAATGAGCAGTTCTTC
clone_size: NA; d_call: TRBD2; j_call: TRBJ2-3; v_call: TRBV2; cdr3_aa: CASSVDTSGVSDTQYF; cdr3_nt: TGTGCCAGCAGTGTGGATACTAGCGGGGTGTCAGATACGCAGTATTTT
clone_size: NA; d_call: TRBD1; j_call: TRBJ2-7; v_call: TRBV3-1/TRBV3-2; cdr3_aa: CASSGTDSYEQYF; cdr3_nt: TGTGCCAGCAGCGGGACAGACTCCTACGAGCAGTACTTC
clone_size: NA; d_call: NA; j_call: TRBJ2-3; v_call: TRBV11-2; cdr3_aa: CASPAGLTDTQYF; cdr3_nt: TGTGCCAGTCCAGCGGGCCTCACAGATACGCAGTATTTT
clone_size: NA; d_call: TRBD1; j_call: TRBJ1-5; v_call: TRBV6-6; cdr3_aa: CASSYTGGVRQPQHF; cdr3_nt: TGTGCCAGCAGTTACACAGGGGGGGTAAGGCAGCCCCAGCATTTT
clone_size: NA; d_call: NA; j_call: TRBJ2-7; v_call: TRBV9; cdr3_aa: CASSARDKAYEQYF; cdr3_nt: TGTGCCAGCAGCGCTCGGGACAAGGCCTACGAGCAGTACTTC
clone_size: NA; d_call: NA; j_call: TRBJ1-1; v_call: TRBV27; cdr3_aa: CASSFFHGNTEAFF; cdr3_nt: TGTGCCAGCAGTTTCTTTCACGGGAACACTGAAGCTTTCTTT
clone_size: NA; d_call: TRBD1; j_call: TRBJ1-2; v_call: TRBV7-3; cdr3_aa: CASSSGGGANYGYTF; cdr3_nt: TGTGCCAGCAGCTCTGGAGGGGGCGCGAACTATGGCTACACCTTC
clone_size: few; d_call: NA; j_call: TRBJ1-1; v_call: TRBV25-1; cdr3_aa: CASTAGNTEAFF; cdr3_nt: TGTGCCAGCACGGCGGGGAACACTGAAGCTTTCTTT